These T cell receptor beta chains were read from a single sample in a study of T cell responses to AZD1222 COVID-19 vaccine. Method: immunoSEQ multiplex PCR; TCRdb's copy keeps in-frame clones and lacks some. The sample carries about 140,000 clones, just over 90% recorded once. The starting material was peripheral blood, obtained on day 0 of AZD1222 vaccination. These receptors were obtained from an adult in good health. Each CDR3 is given with its conserved first and last residue. The D gene is left open where the match is weak. The size field is filled for only some rows; it gives once, few, many or a size class.

j_call | v_call | clone_size | d_call | cdr3_aa | cdr3_nt
TRBJ2-7 | TRBV30 | . | . | CAWSPVARANYEQYF | TGTGCCTGGAGTCCCGTAGCGAGAGCTAACTACGAGCAGTACTTC
TRBJ2-7 | TRBV27 | . | . | CASSLLYGINYEQYF | TGTGCCAGCAGTTTGCTGTACGGGATCAACTACGAGCAGTACTTC
TRBJ2-1 | TRBV6-5 | . | . | CASSSYIRNEQFF | TGTGCCAGCAGCAGTTATATCCGTAATGAGCAGTTCTTC
TRBJ2-7 | TRBV19 | . | . | CASSITGGRPYEQYF | TGTGCCAGTAGTATAACCGGGGGGCGCCCCTACGAGCAGTACTTC
TRBJ1-2 | TRBV5-4 | . | . | CASSPGGELFGYTF | TGTGCCAGCAGCCCCGGCGGCGAGCTATTCGGCTACACCTTC
TRBJ2-7 | TRBV5-6 | . | TRBD1 | CASSPGGTGREQYF | TGTGCCAGCAGCCCGGGTGGGACAGGGCGCGAGCAGTACTTC
TRBJ2-3 | TRBV15 | . | TRBD2 | CATSREREGDTQYF | TGTGCCACCAGCAGAGAGAGGGAGGGAGATACGCAGTATTTT
TRBJ1-6 | TRBV7-6 | . | . | CASSLSRGSSYNSPLHF | TGTGCCAGCAGCTTATCTCGGGGGAGCAGCTATAATTCACCCCTCCACTTT
TRBJ1-6 | TRBV7-9 | . | . | CASRLGFRGEPIGSPLHF | TGTGCCAGCAGACTAGGGTTCCGAGGGGAGCCCATAGGTTCACCCCTCCACTTT
TRBJ1-1 | TRBV29-1 | . | . | CSVDRGLNTEAFF | TGCAGCGTTGATAGGGGCCTAAACACTGAAGCTTTCTTT
TRBJ2-7 | TRBV13 | . | TRBD2 | CASSSLAGLTAEQYF | TGTGCCAGCAGCTCATTAGCGGGACTTACGGCCGAGCAGTACTTC
TRBJ1-3 | TRBV2 | once | . | CASDRSGNTIYF | TGTGCCAGCGACAGATCTGGAAACACCATATATTTT
TRBJ2-5 | TRBV30 | . | TRBD2 | CAWSVRLSFKAGQETQYF | TGTGCCTGGAGTGTACGGTTATCTTTTAAAGCGGGACAAGAGACCCAGTACTTC
TRBJ1-2 | TRBV29-1 | . | . | CSVVSSYGYTF | TGCAGCGTTGTTTCCAGCTATGGCTACACCTTC
TRBJ2-7 | TRBV6-5 | . | TRBD2 | CASRTSGGYEQYF | TGTGCCAGCAGGACTAGCGGGGGTTACGAGCAGTACTTC
TRBJ2-7 | TRBV7-2 | . | . | CASSLEAGTYEQYF | TGTGCCAGCAGCTTAGAAGCAGGTACCTACGAGCAGTACTTC
TRBJ2-3 | TRBV15 | . | TRBD2 | CATSSPGLAITDTQYF | TGTGCCACCAGCAGCCCGGGACTAGCGATCACAGATACGCAGTATTTT
TRBJ2-6 | TRBV6-4 | . | . | CASSRSGANVLTF | TGTGCCAGCAGTAGATCTGGGGCCAACGTCCTGACTTTC